Listed here are 5 T cell receptor beta chains from one sample, sequenced in a study of T cell responses to AZD1222 COVID-19 vaccine. Sequenced by immunoSEQ multiplex PCR; TCRdb stores in-frame clones only, minus some. This table has approximately 100,000 clones, more than 85% appearing once. Here the sequenced sample was peripheral blood, taken on day 0 of AZD1222 vaccination. The receptors stem from an adult in good health.

The J gene is TRBJ1-5, the V gene TRBV6-5, with D possibly matching TRBD1 (6 bases). The CDR3 runs to 15 residues. The V end lost 2 bases, the J end lost 4 bases, and 12 bases lay between the germline ends. The germline gives CDR1 MNHEY, CDR2 SVGAGI. CDR3 amino acids: CASSYIGGGNQPQHF. The CDR3 nucleotides are TGTGCCAGCAGTTACATTGGGGGCGGGAATCAGCCCCAGCATTTT.

This sequence joins TRBV18 and TRBJ1-3; D possibly corresponds to TRBD1 (6 bases). Trimming took off 2 bases at V and 7 bases at J, with 18 bases between the two ends. Looked up from germline, CDR1 is KGHSH and CDR2 is LQKENI. There are 16 residues in the CDR3. The CDR3 sequence is CASSPYPTGQGNTIYF. The CDR3 DNA sequence: TGTGCCAGCTCACCATATCCGACAGGCCAGGGGAACACCATATATTTT.

The rearrangement joins TRBV3-1 (or the pseudogene TRBV3-2) to TRBJ2-7; 11 nucleotides align to TRBD2. The V gene's germline CDR1 is LGHDT and CDR2 YNNKEL (reference sequence). V shed 1 base, J shed 2 bases, and the junction held 7 bases outside the gene matches. This CDR3 has 17 residues. The CDR3 DNA follows: TGTGCCAGCAGCCAAGCCGTAGCGGGAGGGCCAACCTACGAGCAGTACTTC. Protein: CASSQAVAGGPTYEQYF.

The chain has TRBV6-6 and TRBJ1-1; possible D gene TRBD1, 6 bases. V dropped 5 bases and J dropped 3 bases, with 7 bases sitting between them. Germline V gene sequence: CDR1 MNHNY, CDR2 SVGAGI (reference sequence). The CDR3 runs 12 residues. CDR3 residues: CASSPGDTEAFF. In DNA, the CDR3 is TGTGCCAGCAGTCCAGGGGACACTGAAGCTTTCTTT.

This clone was seen a single time. The chain combines TRBV27 with TRBJ2-3, with D uncertain. Germline V gives CDR1 MNHEY, CDR2 SMNVEV (reference sequence). Trimming shortened V by 4 bases and J by 1 base, and 3 bases separated the two germline ends. This CDR3 contains 12 residues. The CDR3 DNA is TGTGCCAGCAGTTCCCGCACAGATACGCAGTATTTT. Encoded protein: CASSSRTDTQYF.